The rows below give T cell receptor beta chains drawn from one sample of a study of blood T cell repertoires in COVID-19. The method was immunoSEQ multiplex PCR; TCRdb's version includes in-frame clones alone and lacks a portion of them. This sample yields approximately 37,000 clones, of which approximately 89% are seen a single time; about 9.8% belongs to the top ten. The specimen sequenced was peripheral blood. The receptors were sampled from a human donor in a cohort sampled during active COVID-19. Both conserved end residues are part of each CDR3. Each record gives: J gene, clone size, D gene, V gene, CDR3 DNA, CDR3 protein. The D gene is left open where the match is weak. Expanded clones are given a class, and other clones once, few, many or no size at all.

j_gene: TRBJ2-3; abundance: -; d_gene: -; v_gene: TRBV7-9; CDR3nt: TGTGCCAGCAGTCTCCGGGACACCGGAGATACGCAGTATTTT; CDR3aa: CASSLRDTGDTQYF
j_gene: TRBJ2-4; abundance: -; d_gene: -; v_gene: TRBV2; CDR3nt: TGTGCCAGCAGTGTTGGAGAAAACATTCAGTACTTC; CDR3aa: CASSVGENIQYF
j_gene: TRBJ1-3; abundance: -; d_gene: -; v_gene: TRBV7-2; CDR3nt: TGTGCCAGCAGCTTAGGAACAGGAGGAAACACCATATATTTT; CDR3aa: CASSLGTGGNTIYF
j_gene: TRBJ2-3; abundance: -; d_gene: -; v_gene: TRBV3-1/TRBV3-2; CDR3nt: TGTGCCAGCAGCCAAAGGGGGGGACGGGGCACAGATACGCAGTATTTT; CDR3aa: CASSQRGGRGTDTQYF
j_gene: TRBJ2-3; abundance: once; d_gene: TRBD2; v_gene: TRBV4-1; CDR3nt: TGCGCCAGCAGCCAAGATAGTACTAGCGGGAGAGCCGGCACAGATACGCAGTATTTT; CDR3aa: CASSQDSTSGRAGTDTQYF
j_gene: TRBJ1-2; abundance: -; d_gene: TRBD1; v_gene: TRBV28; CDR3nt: TGTGCCAGCAGTTTGGGGGACAGGCCCAGCGGCTACACCTTC; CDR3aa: CASSLGDRPSGYTF
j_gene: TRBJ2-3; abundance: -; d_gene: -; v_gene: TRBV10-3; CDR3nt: TGTGCCACTTCGGGAGCGTGGGAGAGAGGGGTCACAGATACGCAGTATTTT; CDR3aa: CATSGAWERGVTDTQYF
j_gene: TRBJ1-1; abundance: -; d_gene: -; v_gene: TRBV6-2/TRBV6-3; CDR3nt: TGTGCCAGCAGTTACGGTGGAGGGTACAAGACTGAAGCTTTCTTT; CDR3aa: CASSYGGGYKTEAFF
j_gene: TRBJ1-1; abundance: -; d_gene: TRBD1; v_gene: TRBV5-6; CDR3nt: TGTGCCAGCAGCCGGATCGGGACAGGAGGGACTGAAGCTTTCTTT; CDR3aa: CASSRIGTGGTEAFF
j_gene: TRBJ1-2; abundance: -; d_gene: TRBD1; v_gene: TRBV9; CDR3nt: TGTGCCAGCAGCGGGACAGGGGTTGGCTATGGCTACACCTTC; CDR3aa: CASSGTGVGYGYTF
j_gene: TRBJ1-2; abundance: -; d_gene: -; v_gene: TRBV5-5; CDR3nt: TGTGCCAGCAGCGTAAACTATTATGGCTACACCTTC; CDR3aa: CASSVNYYGYTF
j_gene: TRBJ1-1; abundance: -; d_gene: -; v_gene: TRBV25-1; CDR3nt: TGTGCCAGCAGAGCGGGGAACACTGAAGCTTTCTTT; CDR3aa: CASRAGNTEAFF
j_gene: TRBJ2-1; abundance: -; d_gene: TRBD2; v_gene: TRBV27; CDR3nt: TGTGCCAGCACGCGGGGAAGCGGGGGACCCGGGGATAATCAGCAGTTCTTC; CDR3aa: CASTRGSGGPGDNQQFF
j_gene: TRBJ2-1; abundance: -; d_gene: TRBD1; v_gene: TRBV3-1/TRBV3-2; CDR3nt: TGTGCCAGCAGCCAAGGGACAGGATACAATGAGCAGTTCTTC; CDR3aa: CASSQGTGYNEQFF
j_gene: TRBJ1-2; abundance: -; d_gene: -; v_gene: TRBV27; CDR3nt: TGTGCCAGCAGGGACGGGACATCTTATGGCTACACCTTC; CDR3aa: CASRDGTSYGYTF
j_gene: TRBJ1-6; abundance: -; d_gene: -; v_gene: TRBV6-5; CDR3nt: TGTGCCAGCCGGGAGGGGGGATCACCCCTCCACTTT; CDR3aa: CASREGGSPLHF
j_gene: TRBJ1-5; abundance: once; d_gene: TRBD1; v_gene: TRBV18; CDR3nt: TGTGCCAGCTCACCGGGACAGTCCAATCAGCCCCAGCATTTT; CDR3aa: CASSPGQSNQPQHF
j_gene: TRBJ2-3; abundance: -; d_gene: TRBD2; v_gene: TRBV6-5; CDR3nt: TGTGCCAGCAGTCGCGGGGGAGGAGATACGCAGTATTTT; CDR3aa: CASSRGGGDTQYF
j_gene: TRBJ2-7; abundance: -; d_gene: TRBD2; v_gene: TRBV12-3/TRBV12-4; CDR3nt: TGTGCCAGCACCGCATACCGGGGGGGCGAGCAGTACTTC; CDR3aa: CASTAYRGGEQYF
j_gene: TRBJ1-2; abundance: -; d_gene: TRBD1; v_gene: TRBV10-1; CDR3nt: TGCGCCAGCACCGGATGCCAGGGACAGGGGGCTATTGGCTACACCTTC; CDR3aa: CASTGCQGQGAIGYTF
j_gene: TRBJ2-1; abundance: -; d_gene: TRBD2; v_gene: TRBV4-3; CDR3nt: TGCGCCAGCAGCCAAGAGGGGACTAGCGTCAATGAGCAGTTCTTC; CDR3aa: CASSQEGTSVNEQFF
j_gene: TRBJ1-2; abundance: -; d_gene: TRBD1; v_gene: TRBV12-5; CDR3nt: TGTGCTAGTGGTTTGGGGACAGGGGGCAATGGCTACACCTTC; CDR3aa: CASGLGTGGNGYTF
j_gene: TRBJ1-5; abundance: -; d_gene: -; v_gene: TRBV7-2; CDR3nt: TGTGCCAGCAGCTTAGTACAAAATAGCAATCAGCCCCAGCATTTT; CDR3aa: CASSLVQNSNQPQHF
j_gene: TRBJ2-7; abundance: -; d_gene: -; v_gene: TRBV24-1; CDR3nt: TGTGCCACCAGTGACGATGACATTCGGGAGCAGTACTTC; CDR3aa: CATSDDDIREQYF
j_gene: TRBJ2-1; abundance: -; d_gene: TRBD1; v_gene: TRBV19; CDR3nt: TGTGCCAGTAGGCCGGACAGGAGCTCCTACAATGAGCAGTTCTTC; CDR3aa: CASRPDRSSYNEQFF
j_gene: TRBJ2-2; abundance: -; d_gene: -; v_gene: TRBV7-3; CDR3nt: TGTGCCAGCAGCTTAAGCGGCTTATCTACCGGGGAGCTGTTTTTT; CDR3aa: CASSLSGLSTGELFF
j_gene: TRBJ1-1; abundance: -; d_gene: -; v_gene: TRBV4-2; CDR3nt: TGTGCCAGCAGCAAGCGACAGTCCGGGAACACTGAAGCTTTCTTT; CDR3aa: CASSKRQSGNTEAFF
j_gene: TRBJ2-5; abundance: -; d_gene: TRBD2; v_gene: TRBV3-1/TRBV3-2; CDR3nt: TGTGCCAGCAGCCAGAGAGCGGGAGTCCCGGAGACCCAGTACTTC; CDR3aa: CASSQRAGVPETQYF
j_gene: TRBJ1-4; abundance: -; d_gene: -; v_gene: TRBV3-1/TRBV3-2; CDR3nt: TGTGCCAGCAGCCATCGCGGCAGAAAAAATGAAAAACTGTTTTTT; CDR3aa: CASSHRGRKNEKLFF
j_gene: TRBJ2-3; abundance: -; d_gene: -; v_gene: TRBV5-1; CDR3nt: TGCGCCAGCAGCTACAGGGTTGGCACAGATACGCAGTATTTT; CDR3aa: CASSYRVGTDTQYF
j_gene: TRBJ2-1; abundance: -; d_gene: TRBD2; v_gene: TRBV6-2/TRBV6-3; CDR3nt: TGTGCCAGCAGTTACTCGGGGACTAGAGGTGGGTTCTTC; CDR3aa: CASSYSGTRGGFF
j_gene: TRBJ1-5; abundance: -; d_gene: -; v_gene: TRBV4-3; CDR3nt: TGCGCCAGCAGCGCTAATCAAGAGGGCAGGCCCTATAGCAATCAGCCCCAGCATTTT; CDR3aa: CASSANQEGRPYSNQPQHF
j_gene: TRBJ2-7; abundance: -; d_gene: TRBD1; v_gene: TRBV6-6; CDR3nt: TGTGCCAGCACCTCACGACAGGGTACGGACGAGCAGTACTTC; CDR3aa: CASTSRQGTDEQYF
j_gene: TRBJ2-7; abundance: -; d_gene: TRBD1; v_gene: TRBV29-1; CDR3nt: TGCAGCGTGACGGGTGTCGGGACAGGGGCCCGCTACGAGCAGTACTTC; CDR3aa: CSVTGVGTGARYEQYF
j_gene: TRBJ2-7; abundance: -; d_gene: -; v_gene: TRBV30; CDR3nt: TGTGCCTGGACCGGCGACAGGCTCTACGAGCAGTACTTC; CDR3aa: CAWTGDRLYEQYF
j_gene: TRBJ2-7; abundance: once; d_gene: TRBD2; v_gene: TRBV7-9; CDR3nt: TGTGCCAGCAGCCCTGGACTAGCGGGGCGTTACGAGCAGTACTTC; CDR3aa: CASSPGLAGRYEQYF
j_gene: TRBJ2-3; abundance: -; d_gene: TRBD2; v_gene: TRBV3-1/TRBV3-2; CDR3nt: TGTGCCAGCAGCCAAGTGGCCGGGACTACCACCACAGATACGCAGTATTTT; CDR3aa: CASSQVAGTTTTDTQYF
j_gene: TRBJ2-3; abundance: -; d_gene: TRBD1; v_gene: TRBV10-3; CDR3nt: TGTGCCATCGGAACAGGGGGGTGGACAGATACGCAGTATTTT; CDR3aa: CAIGTGGWTDTQYF
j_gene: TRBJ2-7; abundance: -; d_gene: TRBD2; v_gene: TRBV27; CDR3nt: TGTGCCAGCAGTTTAATCGGCGGGAGCGCCTACGAGCAGTACTTC; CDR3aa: CASSLIGGSAYEQYF
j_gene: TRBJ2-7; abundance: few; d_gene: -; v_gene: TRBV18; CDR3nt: TGTGCCAGCTCACCACAGGGGGAACCCTACTACGAGCAGTACTTC; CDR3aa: CASSPQGEPYYEQYF
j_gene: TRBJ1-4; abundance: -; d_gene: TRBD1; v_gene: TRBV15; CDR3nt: TGTGCCACCAGCAGACTACCGGGACAGGGAGTGGAAAAACTGTTTTTT; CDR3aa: CATSRLPGQGVEKLFF
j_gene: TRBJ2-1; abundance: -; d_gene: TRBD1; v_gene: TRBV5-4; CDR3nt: TGTGCCAGCAGCTCCGGGACAGGGAACTACAATGAGCAGTTCTTC; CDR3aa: CASSSGTGNYNEQFF
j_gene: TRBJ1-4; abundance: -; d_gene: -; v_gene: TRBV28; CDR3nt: TGTGCCAGCAGTTTTCGGGGACAACTTAATGAAAAACTGTTTTTT; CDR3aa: CASSFRGQLNEKLFF
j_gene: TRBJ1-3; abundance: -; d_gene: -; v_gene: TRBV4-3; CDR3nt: TGCGCCAGCAGCCAAGGGGTGGGGTCGACAGCTGGAAACACCATATATTTT; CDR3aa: CASSQGVGSTAGNTIYF
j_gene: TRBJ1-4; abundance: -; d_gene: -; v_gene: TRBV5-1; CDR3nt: TGCGCCAGCAGCTTGTACGGGTTACTAACTAATGAAAAACTGTTTTTT; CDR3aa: CASSLYGLLTNEKLFF
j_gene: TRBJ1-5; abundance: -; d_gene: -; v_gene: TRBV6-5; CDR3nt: TGTGCCAGCAGAAACAGGGAGAGTGGCAATCAGCCCCAGCATTTT; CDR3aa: CASRNRESGNQPQHF
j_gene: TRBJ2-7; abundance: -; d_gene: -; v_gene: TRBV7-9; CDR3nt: TGTGCCAGCAGCTTAGTGGGCAGCTCCTACGAGCAGTACTTC; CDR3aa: CASSLVGSSYEQYF
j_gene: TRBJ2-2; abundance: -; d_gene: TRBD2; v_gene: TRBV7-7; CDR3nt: TGTGCTAGCAGCTTAGCTCCAGGACTAGCGGGAGGGTCGAACACCGGGGAGCTGTTTTTT; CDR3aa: CASSLAPGLAGGSNTGELFF
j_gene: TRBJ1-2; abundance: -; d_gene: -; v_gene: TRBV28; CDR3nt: TGTGCCAGCAGTTTGCGGCAGACTACAAAAAACTATGGCTACACCTTC; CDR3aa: CASSLRQTTKNYGYTF
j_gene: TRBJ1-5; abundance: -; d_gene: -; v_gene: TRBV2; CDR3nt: TGTGCCAGCAGTGAACGTCCTGTTAATCAGCCCCAGCATTTT; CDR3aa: CASSERPVNQPQHF
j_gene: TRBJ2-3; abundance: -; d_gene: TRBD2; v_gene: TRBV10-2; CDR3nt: TGCGCCAGCGGCGACTCCCGGGGGGGATCAGATACGCAGTATTTT; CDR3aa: CASGDSRGGSDTQYF
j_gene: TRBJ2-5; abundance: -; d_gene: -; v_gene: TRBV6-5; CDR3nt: TGTGCCAGCAGCCGCGTCGGGGGGACCCAGTACTTC; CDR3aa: CASSRVGGTQYF
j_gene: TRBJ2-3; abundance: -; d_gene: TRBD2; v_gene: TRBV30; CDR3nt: TGTGCCTGGAGTCTAGCGGGGGATACGCAGTATTTT; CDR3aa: CAWSLAGDTQYF
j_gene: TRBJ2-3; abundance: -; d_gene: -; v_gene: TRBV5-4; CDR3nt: TGTGCCAGCAGCACCGGGACTCATAGCACAGATACGCAGTATTTT; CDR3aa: CASSTGTHSTDTQYF
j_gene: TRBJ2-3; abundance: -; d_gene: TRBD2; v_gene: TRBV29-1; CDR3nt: TGCAGCTCCCTCGGGGGGAGGAAGACAGATACGCAGTATTTT; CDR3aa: CSSLGGRKTDTQYF
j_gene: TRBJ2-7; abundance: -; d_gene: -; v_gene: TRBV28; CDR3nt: TGTGCCAGCAGCCTAGGGGCCCCCCGTAACGAGCAGTACTTC; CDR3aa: CASSLGAPRNEQYF
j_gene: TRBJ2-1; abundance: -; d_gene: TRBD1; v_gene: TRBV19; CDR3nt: TGTGCCAGTAGTAGACGGACCGGGACAGGGGGCCAGGATGAGCAGTTCTTC; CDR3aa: CASSRRTGTGGQDEQFF
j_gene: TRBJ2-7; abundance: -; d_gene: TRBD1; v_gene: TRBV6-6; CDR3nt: TGTGCCAGCAGCAACGGACAGGGCGGGGAGCAGTACTTC; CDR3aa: CASSNGQGGEQYF
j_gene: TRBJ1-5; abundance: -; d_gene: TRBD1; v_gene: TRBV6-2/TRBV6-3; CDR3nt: TGTGCCAGCAGCGTTTCGGGACAGGGGGCCCGCAATCAGCCCCAGCATTTT; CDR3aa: CASSVSGQGARNQPQHF
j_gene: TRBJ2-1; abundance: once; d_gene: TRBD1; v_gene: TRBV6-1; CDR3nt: TGTGCCAGCAGTGAAATCGGGACAGGCTTCAATGAGCAGTTCTTC; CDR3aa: CASSEIGTGFNEQFF